Listed here are 15 T cell receptor beta chains from one sample, sequenced in a study of cytomegalovirus exposure and HLA in healthy donors. Sequencing used immunoSEQ multiplex PCR; TCRdb keeps in-frame clones, though not all of them. The top ten clones hold roughly 10% of a sample with about 160,000 clones, roughly 84% of them seen once. Sequences were obtained from PBMCs. Receptor source: a man aged 25-45 years in good health and CMV-seropositive.

The genes are TRBV2 and TRBJ2-1; 8 positions agree with TRBD2. Germline V gene lookup returns CDR1 SNHLY and CDR2 FYNNEI. CDR3 length equals 11 residues. The ends lost 6 bases at V and 10 bases at J; junction bases unmatched: 2. The CDR3 DNA reads TGTGCCAGCAGACTAGCGGAAGAGCAGTTCTTC. This gives the protein CASRLAEEQFF.

The gene calls are TRBV4-3 and TRBJ2-7; no reliable D call. The V end lost 0 bases, the J end lost 3 bases, and 9 bases lay between the germline ends. The CDR3 loop spans 14 amino acids. Germline V lookup: CDR1 LGHNA, CDR2 YSLEER. The CDR3 protein is CASSQDRSGYEQYF. The CDR3 DNA reads TGCGCCAGCAGCCAAGATCGATCAGGCTACGAGCAGTACTTC.

This clone was observed a single time. The rearrangement uses TRBV5-1 and TRBJ2-7; maybe TRBD1 (5 bases). CDR3 length: 13 amino acids. Between the trimmed V and J ends, which lost 0 bases and 2 bases, there was a span of 6 bases. Germline assignment: CDR1 SGHRS and CDR2 YFSETQ. CDR3 nucleotide sequence: TGCGCCAGCAGCTTGGACAGGCCCTACGAGCAGTACTTC. Its translation: CASSLDRPYEQYF.

V gene TRBV21-1 combines with J gene TRBJ1-2; the DNA was not used to check the table's D call, TRBD1. TRBV21-1 constitutes a pseudogene. The CDR3 runs to 17 residues. CDR3 residues: CASSKGAGGEINYGYTF. In DNA, the CDR3 is TGTGCCAGCAGCAAAGGGGCAGGGGGCGAAATTAACTATGGCTACACCTTC.

The J gene is TRBJ1-4, the V gene TRBV19; 8 nucleotides align to TRBD1. The CDR3 loop spans 13 amino acids. Germline V gene data show CDR1 as LNHDA and CDR2 as SQIVND (reference sequence). V trimming: 8 bases; J trimming: 5 bases; junction bases outside the gene matches: 4. In DNA form, the CDR3 reads TGTGCCAGTCTGGACAGGGAAAATGAAAAACTGTTTTTT. It translates to CASLDRENEKLFF.

CDR3 sequence (DNA): TGTGCCAGCAGTGAGTCGGCTTGGAGTTATAATTCACCCCTCCACTTT. It is translated as CASSESAWSYNSPLHF. This chain uses TRBV6-1 with TRBJ1-6; D ambiguous. This CDR3 comprises 16 residues. CDR1 and CDR2 (germline): MNHNS, SASEGT. V shed 3 bases and J shed 4 bases, with 13 bases lying between them.

The rearrangement uses TRBV6-1 and TRBJ2-7; 11 bases align to TRBD2. J lost 3 bases, V lost 3 bases, and 4 bases had no gene match. Per germline, CDR1 MNHNS and CDR2 SASEGT. The CDR3 has 15 residues. This CDR3 is CASSDRTSGSYEQYF. The CDR3 coding sequence is TGTGCCAGCAGTGATCGAACTAGCGGGAGCTACGAGCAGTACTTC.

The gene calls are TRBV5-6 and TRBJ2-7; 13 bases map to TRBD2. The CDR3 loop spans 15 amino acids. Germline CDR1 reads SGHDT; CDR2 reads YYEEEE. The trim removed 2 bases at V and 4 bases at J, leaving 3 bases unmatched. Written as DNA, the CDR3 is TGTGCCAGCAGCTTTCGACTAGCGGGAGGTTACGAGCAGTACTTC. Translated: CASSFRLAGGYEQYF.

The chain recombines TRBV6-5 with TRBJ2-5, with D possibly matching TRBD1 (6 bases). Trimming pared 2 bases from V and 5 bases from J, leaving 12 bases between. This CDR3 is 14 amino acids long. Germline V gene data show CDR1 as MNHEY and CDR2 as SVGAGI. CDR3 amino acids: CASSYPGQMETQYF. The CDR3 coding sequence is TGTGCCAGCAGTTACCCCGGACAGATGGAGACCCAGTACTTC.

This clone was observed a handful of times. V gene TRBV4-3 combines with J gene TRBJ2-7, with 11 bases aligning to TRBD2. The J segment lost 0 bases and the V segment lost 1 base, leaving 5 bases of the junction unmatched. CDR1 is LGHNA and CDR2 is YSLEER in the germline V gene. This CDR3 is built from 17 residues. CDR3 residues: CASSQGPSGGTSYEQYF. DNA for the CDR3: TGCGCCAGCAGCCAAGGCCCTAGCGGGGGGACCTCCTACGAGCAGTACTTC.

CDR3 bases: TGTGCCAGCAGCACAAGCGGGGGATTCACCGGGGAGCTGTTTTTT. Amino acids: CASSTSGGFTGELFF. This chain joins TRBV5-4 and TRBJ2-2, with 8 bases matching TRBD2. The trim removed 4 bases at V and 4 bases at J, leaving 6 bases unmatched. CDR3 size: 15 residues. Germline CDR1 is SGHNT and CDR2 is YYREEE (reference sequence).

The rearrangement joins TRBV27 to TRBJ1-1, with 8 bases that match TRBD1. In germline, CDR1 is MNHEY, CDR2 SMNVEV (reference sequence). This CDR3 has 14 amino acids. Unmatched junction bases numbered 4, after V lost 4 bases and J lost 3 bases. CDR3 sequence reads: CASSSTGADTEAFF. The DNA of the CDR3 is TGTGCCAGCAGTTCGACAGGGGCGGACACTGAAGCTTTCTTT.

J is TRBJ2-2 and V is TRBV7-9, with 12 bases fitting TRBD2. CDR3 length equals 15 residues. J gave up 6 bases and V 5 bases, and 4 bases lay outside the gene matches. CDR1 SEHNR and CDR2 FQNEAQ come from the germline V gene (reference sequence). The CDR3 DNA is TGTGCCAGCAGCCCCCGGACTAGCGGGGCCGGGGAGCTGTTTTTT. This encodes CASSPRTSGAGELFF.

The V call is TRBV28, the J call TRBJ2-7, with D possibly matching TRBD2 (5 bases). The V gene lost 6 bases and the J gene lost 4 bases, with 16 bases spanning the gap. CDR3 length: 14 amino acids. Germline CDR1 is MDHEN and CDR2 is SYDVKM. The CDR3 here is CASSRGSRRYEQYF. CDR3 nucleotides: TGTGCCAGCAGCAGAGGGTCCCGGAGGTACGAGCAGTACTTC.

This clone has a handful of counts. The chain links TRBV28 to TRBJ2-7, with D perhaps TRBD2 (6 bases). CDR1 is MDHEN and CDR2 is SYDVKM in the germline V gene. V dropped 8 bases and J dropped 4 bases, with 15 bases sitting between them. This CDR3 contains 13 residues. The CDR3 region is CASAFPGRYEQYF. The CDR3 DNA reads TGTGCCAGCGCCTTCCCGGGGAGGTACGAGCAGTACTTC.